This T cell receptor beta chain originates from a study of control samples from healthy donors and cancer patients. Germline CDR1 is MDHEN and CDR2 is SYDVKM. V gave up 5 bases and J gave up 6 bases, with 20 bases separating them. The CDR3 contains 16 residues. Here immunoSEQ multiplex PCR was the method, and the copy in TCRdb shows in-frame clones only, minus some. The sample contains 35,000 to 55,000 clones, roughly 90% of which appear only once. The chain has TRBV28 and TRBJ1-5; D is uncertain. The TCR sequence derives from a woman aged 40 to 50 with head and neck cancer. The sample taken for sequencing was PBMCs. The CDR3 reads CASSPMAILVGQPQHF. In nucleotides, the CDR3 is TGTGCCAGCAGTCCCATGGCCATATTGGTAGGTCAGCCCCAGCATTTT.